The 16 T cell receptor beta chains below come from one sample, sequenced in a study of blood T cell repertoires in COVID-19. Profiled with immunoSEQ multiplex PCR; TCRdb holds only in-frame clones, not every one. The sample holds roughly 76,000 clones, more than 85% seen once. The specimen sequenced was peripheral blood. These TCRs come from a man between 70 and 80 years old with active or convalescent COVID-19.

This chain joins TRBV29-1 and TRBJ2-1; 8 nucleotides agree with TRBD1. CDR1 and CDR2 from the germline V gene are SQVTM and ANQGSEA. The V and J ends lost 3 bases and 3 bases, in that order; junction bases with no gene match: 16. The CDR3 is 18 amino acids. DNA for the CDR3: TGCAGCGTTGACCTGCCCCTCCTGGCGGGACAGGACTACAATGAGCAGTTCTTC. This codes for CSVDLPLLAGQDYNEQFF.

V and J are TRBV6-5 and TRBJ1-5; D perhaps matches TRBD1 (6 bases). Trimming cost V 6 bases and J 3 bases, with 12 bases left between them. The CDR3 sequence is 14 residues long. The germline CDR1 and CDR2 sequences are MNHEY and SVGAGI. The CDR3 sequence: CASRVTGVNQPQHF. The CDR3 DNA follows: TGTGCCAGCAGGGTGACAGGAGTCAATCAGCCCCAGCATTTT.

The chain is built from TRBV18 and TRBJ1-3; no clear D gene. The germline V and J ends were trimmed by 2 bases and 0 bases, with 14 bases remaining between them. The CDR3 covers 17 residues. Germline V gene data show CDR1 as KGHSH and CDR2 as LQKENI. In DNA form, the CDR3 reads TGTGCCAGCTCACCATTAATAAGGCGGAGCTCTGGAAACACCATATATTTT. It yields the protein CASSPLIRRSSGNTIYF.

This clone was found a few times. The rearrangement uses TRBV28 and TRBJ2-7, with a weak D call TRBD2 (6 bases). This CDR3 has 13 residues. The germline V gene encodes CDR1 MDHEN and CDR2 SYDVKM. V gave up 6 bases and J gave up 3 bases, with 12 bases separating them. As DNA, the CDR3 is TGTGCCAGCAGGGCTAGCGTTCTCTACGAGCAGTACTTC. It translates to CASRASVLYEQYF.

The gene calls are TRBV10-3 and TRBJ2-1; 12 nucleotides agree with TRBD2. Germline V gene sequence: CDR1 ENHRY, CDR2 SYGVKD. This CDR3 has 16 amino acids. After removal of 5 bases from V and 4 bases from J, the junction contained 6 bases not matched to a gene. The CDR3 spells CAISQRTSGAYNEQFF. Written as DNA, the CDR3 is TGTGCCATCAGTCAAAGGACTAGCGGGGCTTACAATGAGCAGTTCTTC.

This clone was recorded only once. V gene TRBV6-2 or TRBV6-3 combines with J gene TRBJ1-2; D might be TRBD1 (6 bases). The ends were cut back, 1 base at V and 8 bases at J, with 20 bases in the middle. Germline-derived CDR1 and CDR2 are MNHEY and SVGEGT. The CDR3 is made up of 16 amino acids. The CDR3 is CASSYLTWTERRGYTF. DNA of the CDR3: TGTGCCAGCAGTTACTTAACTTGGACAGAGCGGCGGGGCTACACCTTC.

The V and J genes are TRBV28 and TRBJ2-1, with D perhaps TRBD1 (6 bases). V shed 2 bases and J shed 3 bases, with 14 bases lying between them. There are 16 residues in the CDR3. In germline, CDR1 is MDHEN, CDR2 SYDVKM. The CDR3, as DNA: TGTGCCAGCAGTTTACTAAACCCGACAGGCTACAATGAGCAGTTCTTC. Translated, it gives CASSLLNPTGYNEQFF.

Details on this clone: This sample also contains other DNA sequences that code for the same CDR3. The CDR3 DNA is TGTGCCAGCAGCGTAGGTCCGGGTGGGGAGACCCAGTACTTC. It translates to CASSVGPGGETQYF. The gene calls are TRBV9 and TRBJ2-5; D unresolved. Trimming cost V 0 bases and J 5 bases, with 11 bases left between them. Germline V lookup: CDR1 SGDLS, CDR2 YYNGEE. The CDR3 runs to 14 residues.

The rearrangement joins TRBV7-3 to TRBJ2-1, with 11 nucleotides matching TRBD2. The CDR3 length is 15 residues. V gave up 0 bases and J gave up 9 bases; unmatched junction bases: 4. CDR1 is SGHTA, CDR2 FQGTGA, per germline. CDR3 nucleotides: TGTGCCAGCAGCTTAACTCCGGGACTAGCGGCTGAGCAGTTCTTC. This translates into CASSLTPGLAAEQFF.

The chain has TRBV7-6 and TRBJ2-7; 9 bases map to TRBD2. Germline CDR1 is SGHVS and CDR2 is FNYEAQ. The CDR3 loop spans 16 amino acids. The V gene end was trimmed by 1 base and the J gene end by 4 bases; junction bases not matched to a gene: 8. CDR3 sequence (DNA): TGTGCCAGCAGCTTAGGGACTAGCGTCCCTCGGTACGAGCAGTACTTC. Residues: CASSLGTSVPRYEQYF.

This chain uses TRBV30 with TRBJ2-7; tentative D call: TRBD2 (5 bases). The germline V and J ends were trimmed by 0 bases and 2 bases, with 11 bases remaining between them. Per the germline V gene, CDR1 is GTSNPN and CDR2 is SVGIG (reference sequence). The CDR3 contains 14 residues. CDR3 amino acids: CAWSVSGAAYEQYF. Here the CDR3 DNA reads TGTGCCTGGAGTGTCAGCGGTGCCGCCTACGAGCAGTACTTC.

This clone has a single count. The chain couples TRBV11-3 to TRBJ2-5; 10 nucleotides align to TRBD2. V lost 1 base to trimming and J lost 4 bases; unmatched junction nucleotides: 3. The CDR3 length is 15 residues. Germline CDR1 SGHNT, CDR2 YENEEA. This CDR3 reads CASSLGLAGAETQYF. The CDR3 coding sequence is TGTGCCAGCAGCTTAGGGCTAGCGGGAGCAGAGACCCAGTACTTC.

The V gene is TRBV5-6, the J gene TRBJ1-4, with 7 nucleotides matching TRBD1. V shed 1 base, J shed 0 bases, and the junction held 9 bases outside the gene matches. Looked up from germline, CDR1 is SGHDT and CDR2 is YYEEEE. The CDR3 is 18 residues long. The DNA for the CDR3 is TGTGCCAGCAGCTTGTATCAGACAGGGACTGCAACTAATGAAAAACTGTTTTTT. This codes for CASSLYQTGTATNEKLFF.

V is TRBV28 and J is TRBJ1-2; D is possibly TRBD1 (5 bases). The CDR3 sequence is 15 residues long. Germline V gene lookup returns CDR1 MDHEN and CDR2 SYDVKM. V was clipped by 6 bases and J by 9 bases, with 23 bases between them. This CDR3 is CASSTVGQEDRRYTF. CDR3 nucleotides: TGTGCCAGCAGCACGGTGGGGCAGGAAGATCGGCGCTACACCTTC.

The chain carries TRBV29-1 and TRBJ2-5; 10 positions match TRBD1. The CDR3 length is 15 residues. Germline values: CDR1 SQVTM, CDR2 ANQGSEA. V shed 1 base and J 9 bases; nucleotides not matched to a gene: 11. CDR3 nucleotides: TGCAGCGTTGAAGCTACCGGGACAGGGGAAACGGCCCAGTACTTC. It specifies CSVEATGTGETAQYF.

This clone was observed once. The rearrangement joins TRBV15 to TRBJ2-1; 9 nucleotides line up with TRBD2. The CDR3 spans 20 residues. V shed 0 bases and J 0 bases; nucleotides not matched to a gene: 12. Germline CDR1 reads LNHNV; CDR2 reads YYDKDF (reference sequence). The CDR3 region is CATSRDRGGRAWSSYNEQFF. The DNA for the CDR3 is TGTGCCACCAGCAGAGATCGAGGCGGGAGGGCCTGGTCCTCCTACAATGAGCAGTTCTTC.